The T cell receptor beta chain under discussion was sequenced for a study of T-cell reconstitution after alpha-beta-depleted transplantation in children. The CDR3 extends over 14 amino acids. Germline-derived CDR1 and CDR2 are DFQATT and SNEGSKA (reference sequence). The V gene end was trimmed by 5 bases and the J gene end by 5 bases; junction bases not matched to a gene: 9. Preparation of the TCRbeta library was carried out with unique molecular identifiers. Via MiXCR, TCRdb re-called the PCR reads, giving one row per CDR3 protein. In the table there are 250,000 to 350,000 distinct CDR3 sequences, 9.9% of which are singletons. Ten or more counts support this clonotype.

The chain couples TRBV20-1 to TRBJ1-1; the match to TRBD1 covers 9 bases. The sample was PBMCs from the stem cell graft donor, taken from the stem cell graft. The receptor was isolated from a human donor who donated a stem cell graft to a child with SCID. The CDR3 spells CSAPKGQGGTEAFF. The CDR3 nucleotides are TGCAGTGCTCCGAAGGGACAGGGAGGGACTGAAGCTTTCTTT.